This passage covers 29 T cell receptor beta chains from one sample sequenced in a study of human T cells and chemical hapten exposure. Time point indicated: patch test 1, 2 weeks after DPC sensitization. As for treatment: therapeutic diphenylcyclopropenone sensitization with weekly scalp DPC. TCRdb reanalysed the RACE reads using MiXCR and keeps one entry per CDR3 protein. The data contain 150,000 to 200,000 distinct CDR3 sequences, around 24% of them seen just once; the ten biggest clones take up 6.7%. The sample consisted of whole blood, taken in connection with sensitization to the hapten diphenylcyclopropenone (DPC). These receptors all stem from a woman aged 45-65 years with alopecia areata. Some clones in this sample may be carry-over from other donors' samples.

There are a few counts of this clonotype. The rearrangement uses TRBV29-1 and TRBJ1-1; no definite D call. Per the germline V gene, CDR1 is SQVTM and CDR2 is ANQGSEA. CDR3 size: 12 residues. V lost 3 bases and J lost 7, with 12 bases in between. CDR3 DNA: TGCAGCGTTGATTCGGCCTCGATTGAAGCTTTCTTT. Its translation: CSVDSASIEAFF.

The rearrangement uses TRBV11-2 and TRBJ2-5; 8 bases map to TRBD1. The germline V gene encodes CDR1 SGHAT and CDR2 FQNNGV. This CDR3 spans 16 amino acids. The J segment lost 6 bases and the V segment lost 5 bases, leaving 14 bases of the junction unmatched. CDR3 in DNA: TGTGCCAGCAGCCCTACCGGTTCCGACAGGGGACAGACCCAGTACTTC. This gives the protein CASSPTGSDRGQTQYF.

The chain combines TRBV27 with TRBJ2-3, with D unclear. Germline CDR1 is MNHEY and CDR2 is SMNVEV (reference sequence). V was pared by 6 bases and J by 6 bases, with 13 bases between. CDR3 size: 13 residues. CDR3 in amino acids: CASSPAPGDTQYF. CDR3 DNA sequence: TGTGCCAGCAGCCCCGCACCCGGCGATACGCAGTATTTT.

This rearrangement joins TRBV29-1 to TRBJ1-3; TRBD1 might be the D (6 bases). Looked up from germline, CDR1 is SQVTM and CDR2 is ANQGSEA. The germline V and J ends were trimmed by 6 bases and 0 bases, with 9 bases remaining between them. This CDR3 region has 13 residues. The CDR3 is CSVADSSGNTIYF. The DNA for the CDR3 is TGCAGCGTGGCGGACAGCTCTGGAAACACCATATATTTT.

The chain recombines TRBV29-1 with TRBJ2-3; D call uncertain. The V gene lost 3 bases and the J gene lost 0 bases, with 10 bases spanning the gap. The CDR3 consists of 14 residues. Germline CDR1 and CDR2: SQVTM and ANQGSEA. The CDR3 DNA reads as TGCAGCGTTGATCCAGACACTAGCACAGATACGCAGTATTTT. It translates to CSVDPDTSTDTQYF.

The chain has TRBV13 and TRBJ1-4, with TRBD1 matching 9 bases. The junction had 3 bases not matched to a gene; V was cut back by 2 bases and J by 8 bases. CDR3 length: 14 residues. CDR1 PRHDT and CDR2 FYEKMQ come from the germline V gene (reference sequence). The CDR3 DNA follows: TGTGCCAGCAGCTTACCAGGACAGGGGGAAAAACTGTTTTTT. Encoded protein: CASSLPGQGEKLFF.

V and J are TRBV6-6 and TRBJ2-1; D not certain. CDR1 MNHNY and CDR2 SVGAGI come from the germline V gene (reference sequence). Trimming removed 0 bases from V and 5 bases from J, with 8 bases in between. CDR3 size: 14 residues. CDR3 nucleotide sequence: TGTGCCAGCAGTTACTCGACGGTCCACAATGAGCAGTTCTTC. As protein: CASSYSTVHNEQFF.

V gene TRBV5-6 combines with J gene TRBJ2-7; 8 bases agree with TRBD1. V dropped 3 bases and J dropped 1; count of bases not matched to a gene: 0. CDR1 and CDR2 (germline): SGHDT, YYEEEE. This CDR3 region has 13 residues. In DNA form, the CDR3 reads TGTGCCAGCAGCTGGGACAGGTCCTACGAGCAGTACTTC. Its translation is CASSWDRSYEQYF.

This clonotype was found a few times. The rearrangement uses TRBV5-1 and TRBJ1-1, with D possibly being TRBD1 (6 bases). This CDR3 contains 14 residues. The germline CDR1 and CDR2 sequences are SGHRS and YFSETQ. Trimming removed 6 bases at V and 4 bases at J, with 16 bases between. The CDR3 sequence: CASTVVGGGTEAFF. The CDR3 DNA sequence: TGCGCCAGCACCGTGGTAGGGGGGGGCACTGAAGCTTTCTTT.

V usage is TRBV20-1 and J usage is TRBJ2-2, with D perhaps matching TRBD1 (5 bases). This CDR3 has 17 amino acids. CDR1 and CDR2 (germline): DFQATT, SNEGSKA (reference sequence). V lost 0 bases, J lost 3 bases, and 17 bases lay in between. As DNA, the CDR3 is TGCAGTGCTAGAGACGCCCGCAGGGTCCCCTACACCGGGGAGCTGTTTTTT. It specifies CSARDARRVPYTGELFF.

The table lists this clonotype with a few counts. This chain uses TRBV29-1 with TRBJ2-7; the match to TRBD1 covers 9 bases. V lost 7 bases, J lost 6 bases, and 13 bases stayed unmatched. Germline V gene sequence: CDR1 SQVTM, CDR2 ANQGSEA. The length of the CDR3 is 14 residues. The CDR3 loop is CSAGYGTGFSEQYF. The CDR3 DNA reads as TGCAGCGCTGGATACGGGACAGGGTTTTCCGAGCAGTACTTC.

This clonotype came up a few times. The V call is TRBV19, the J call TRBJ2-2; 14 bases are a match to TRBD2. The CDR3 runs to 17 residues. V lost 3 bases and J lost 4; bases outside the gene matches: 4. Germline loops: CDR1 LNHDA, CDR2 SQIVND (reference sequence). CDR3 sequence reads: CASSIKGLAGATGELFF. CDR3 DNA: TGTGCCAGTAGTATTAAGGGACTAGCGGGAGCCACCGGGGAGCTGTTTTTT. Full variable domain (rest looked up from reference TRBV19 and TRBJ2-2): DGGITQSPKYLFRKEGQNVTLSCEQNLNHDAMYWYRQDPGQGLRLIYYSQIVNDFQKGDIAEGYSVSREKKESFPLTVTSAQKNPTAFYLCASSIKGLAGATGELFFGEGSRLTVL.

This clonotype came up a few times. The chain joins TRBV12-3 or TRBV12-4 to TRBJ1-1; no clear D. The germline V and J ends were trimmed by 1 base and 6 bases, with 12 bases remaining between them. This CDR3 contains 14 residues. CDR3 sequence (DNA): TGTGCCAGCAGTTTAGGGCGGAGAACCCCTGAAGCTTTCTTT. Translating it yields CASSLGRRTPEAFF.

This clonotype appeared a few times. The genes are TRBV2 and TRBJ2-1; D may correspond to TRBD1 or TRBD2 (5 bases each). Between the trimmed V and J ends, which lost 5 bases and 0 bases, there was a span of 14 bases. The CDR3 has 16 residues. Germline V lookup: CDR1 SNHLY, CDR2 FYNNEI. The CDR3 DNA is TGTGCCAGCAGTCGACGGGGCCAGAGCTCCTACAATGAGCAGTTCTTC. It encodes CASSRRGQSSYNEQFF.

This clonotype is a singleton in its sample. The chain links TRBV20-1 to TRBJ2-4, with D possibly matching TRBD1 (6 bases). With 1 base removed from V and 6 bases from J, the gap between germline ends came to 13 bases. Germline CDR1 DFQATT, CDR2 SNEGSKA (reference sequence). There are 14 residues in the CDR3. CDR3 sequence: CSARATGLPNIQYF. DNA for the CDR3: TGCAGTGCTAGAGCCACAGGGTTGCCAAACATTCAGTACTTC.

The rearrangement links TRBV20-1 to TRBJ2-7; 8 bases fit TRBD2. This CDR3 contains 14 residues. Germline lookup yields CDR1 DFQATT and CDR2 SNEGSKA (reference sequence). The V and J ends lost 1 base and 4 bases, in that order; junction bases with no gene match: 6. This chain's CDR3 is CSARVAAGEYEQYF. The DNA of the CDR3 is TGCAGTGCTAGAGTAGCAGCGGGGGAGTACGAGCAGTACTTC.

Only a few counts were recorded for this clonotype. The chain links TRBV5-1 to TRBJ1-2, with TRBD1 matching over 10 bases. The V and J ends lost 3 bases and 3 bases, in that order; junction bases with no gene match: 5. The CDR3 runs to 15 residues. Germline CDR1 SGHRS, CDR2 YFSETQ. CDR3 residues: CASSSTGGGDYGYTF. The CDR3 DNA reads TGCGCCAGCAGCTCGACAGGGGGCGGAGACTATGGCTACACCTTC.

This chain joins TRBV7-2 and TRBJ2-1; 13 positions match TRBD2. CDR3 length equals 18 residues. Losses at the gene ends were 5 bases for V and 4 bases for J; bases not matched to a gene: 11. CDR1 and CDR2 from the germline V gene are SGHTA and FQGNSA. This CDR3 reads CASSPERLAGGPYNEQFF. The CDR3 DNA sequence: TGTGCCAGCAGCCCTGAGAGACTAGCGGGAGGCCCGTACAATGAGCAGTTCTTC.

This clonotype was seen only a few times. The chain uses TRBV12-3 or TRBV12-4 and TRBJ2-7, with 8 bases lining up with TRBD1. V gave up 6 bases and J gave up 4 bases; unmatched junction bases: 8. The CDR3 is 14 residues long. The CDR3 sequence is CASRNSGGAYEQYF. The DNA of the CDR3 is TGTGCCAGCAGAAACTCAGGGGGCGCGTACGAGCAGTACTTC.

This clonotype was seen a few times. This sequence joins TRBV3-1 and TRBJ1-2; 8 bases fit TRBD1. Germline assignment: CDR1 LGHDT and CDR2 YNNKEL (reference sequence). J lost 7 bases, V lost 0 bases, and 4 bases had no gene match. CDR3 length: 14 amino acids. The CDR3: CASSQDRGQSGYTF. The CDR3 DNA reads as TGTGCCAGCAGCCAAGACAGGGGGCAAAGTGGCTACACCTTC.

The V gene is TRBV2, the J gene TRBJ2-1; 10 nucleotides agree with TRBD2. This CDR3 has 15 amino acids. Per germline, CDR1 SNHLY and CDR2 FYNNEI. V gave up 10 bases and J gave up 3 bases; unmatched junction bases: 9. The CDR3 spells CATAGGTSVYNEQFF. CDR3 nucleotides: TGTGCCACCGCGGGTGGGACTAGCGTCTACAATGAGCAGTTCTTC.

The chain recombines TRBV7-2 with TRBJ2-1; 10 nucleotides agree with TRBD2. This CDR3 comprises 15 residues. V shed 7 bases, J shed 2 bases, and the junction held 5 bases outside the gene matches. Germline V lookup: CDR1 SGHTA, CDR2 FQGNSA. The CDR3 bases are TGTGCCAGCACCGTACTAGCGGGAACCTACAATGAGCAGTTCTTC. Its translation is CASTVLAGTYNEQFF.

This clonotype was recorded a few times. J is TRBJ2-7 and V is TRBV6-6; D possibly matches TRBD1 or TRBD2 (5 bases each). Germline V gene lookup returns CDR1 MNHNY and CDR2 SVGAGI (reference sequence). The CDR3 runs to 12 residues. The V and J ends lost 6 bases and 7 bases respectively, with 13 bases between them. CDR3 in DNA: TGTGCCAGCAGACGGGACGCCGGGGAGCAGTACTTC. It translates to CASRRDAGEQYF.

The chain employs TRBV29-1 and TRBJ1-2; D ambiguous. CDR3 length: 13 amino acids. The ends were cut back, 2 bases at V and 5 bases at J, with 12 bases in the middle. Germline values: CDR1 SQVTM, CDR2 ANQGSEA. CDR3 nucleotide sequence: TGCAGCGTTGAAAGGATGCTAGGATATGGCTACACCTTC. Translated: CSVERMLGYGYTF.

This clonotype has only a few counts. V is TRBV29-1 and J is TRBJ2-5; the D is unclear. From germline, CDR1 is SQVTM and CDR2 ANQGSEA. The CDR3 covers 13 residues. V shed 4 bases and J shed 1 base, with 10 bases lying between them. CDR3 sequence: CSVGITPQETQYF. Written as DNA, the CDR3 is TGCAGCGTTGGGATCACCCCCCAAGAGACCCAGTACTTC.

The sample holds many counts of this clonotype. The chain is built from TRBV6-5 and TRBJ1-1, with 7 positions matching TRBD1. The CDR3 consists of 14 residues. V was clipped by 0 bases and J by 7 bases; unmatched bases: 5. Germline CDR1 and CDR2: MNHEY and SVGAGI. As DNA, the CDR3 is TGTGCCAGCAGTTACTCGTCAGGGGGACTTGAAGCTTTCTTT. Its protein is CASSYSSGGLEAFF.

This clonotype has only a few counts. V gene TRBV2 combines with J gene TRBJ1-3; 8 bases are shared with TRBD1. J lost 2 bases, V lost 4 bases, and 4 bases had no gene match. CDR3 length: 15 amino acids. Per germline, CDR1 SNHLY and CDR2 FYNNEI. The CDR3 DNA is TGTGCCAGCAGTGTGGACAGGGTACCTGGAAACACCATATATTTT. This codes for CASSVDRVPGNTIYF. Full variable domain (outside the CDR3, taken from reference TRBV2 and TRBJ1-3): EPEVTQTPSHQVTQMGQEVILRCVPISNHLYFYWYRQILGQKVEFLVSFYNNEISEKSEIFDDQFSVERPDGSNFTLKIRSTKLEDSAMYFCASSVDRVPGNTIYFGEGSWLTVV.

The rearrangement links TRBV20-1 to TRBJ1-6; 8 nucleotides match TRBD1. This CDR3 is built from 13 residues. V was pared by 6 bases and J by 9 bases, with 7 bases of the junction left unmatched. Per the germline V gene, CDR1 is DFQATT and CDR2 is SNEGSKA (reference sequence). CDR3 loop: CSALDRGGSPLHF. Here the CDR3 DNA reads TGCAGTGCCCTAGACAGGGGTGGTTCACCCCTCCACTTT.

As DNA, the CDR3 is TGCAGCGTTGGGCAGACCTATGGCTACACCTTC. It yields the protein CSVGQTYGYTF. The chain couples TRBV29-1 to TRBJ1-2; D remains ambiguous. V lost 4 bases, J lost 4 bases, and 7 bases lay in between. Germline V gene lookup returns CDR1 SQVTM and CDR2 ANQGSEA. This CDR3 region has 11 residues.